Listed here are 19 T cell receptor beta chains from one sample, sequenced in a study of early T cells in non-severe SARS-CoV-2 infection. Each CDR3 protein is one row after TCRdb ran MiXCR on the 5' RACE reads. The table lists about 64,000 distinct CDR3 sequences, less than 15% of them singletons. Sequencing was carried out using whole blood. The receptor source for this set is an adult who was a healthcare worker with PCR-confirmed SARS-CoV-2 infection or an uninfected control (not recorded which).

This clonotype was observed many times. The chain has TRBV12-3 or TRBV12-4 and TRBJ2-7; D not certain. The CDR3 is made up of 15 amino acids. Trimming took off 1 base at V and 4 bases at J, with 14 bases between the two ends. Here the CDR3 DNA reads TGTGCCAGCAGTTTAGTTGAAGGTAGAGCATACGAGCAGTACTTC. This gives the protein CASSLVEGRAYEQYF.

In its sample, this clonotype was seen many times. The chain is built from TRBV11-3 and TRBJ2-2; 10 bases fit TRBD2. V shed 3 bases, J shed 2 bases, and the junction held 9 bases outside the gene matches. The CDR3 spans 18 residues. Per the germline V gene, CDR1 is SGHNT and CDR2 is YENEEA. The CDR3 nucleotides are TGTGCCAGCAGCTTCCCCCTAGCGGGGGAGGTTAACACCGGGGAGCTGTTTTTT. Amino acids: CASSFPLAGEVNTGELFF.

This clonotype was counted once. The chain employs TRBV6-5 and TRBJ2-3; 7 nucleotides line up with TRBD1. Germline trimming cut 5 bases from V and 2 bases from J; bases unmatched to any gene: 4. Germline V gene lookup returns CDR1 MNHEY and CDR2 SVGAGI. The CDR3 runs 14 residues. As DNA, the CDR3 is TGTGCCAGCAGTCGGGACAGTTTCACAGATACGCAGTATTTT. Its protein product is CASSRDSFTDTQYF.

A few counts support this clonotype. The chain joins TRBV6-6 to TRBJ1-3; perhaps TRBD1 as D (5 bases). V was trimmed by 5 bases and J by 1 base, leaving 15 bases between them. This CDR3 spans 16 amino acids. The germline gives CDR1 MNHNY, CDR2 SVGAGI (reference sequence). CDR3 sequence (DNA): TGTGCCAGCAGTACACCTTCTGGGGGGTCTGGAAACACCATATATTTT. This encodes CASSTPSGGSGNTIYF.

This chain joins TRBV5-1 and TRBJ2-7; TRBD1 aligns across 8 bases. CDR3 length: 15 residues. Germline values: CDR1 SGHRS, CDR2 YFSETQ. The trim removed 4 bases at V and 4 bases at J, leaving 10 bases unmatched. CDR3 sequence: CASSEDRGVVYEQYF. The CDR3 DNA reads as TGCGCCAGCAGCGAAGACAGGGGAGTAGTGTACGAGCAGTACTTC.

By share, this clonotype ranks as medium-sized (0.01 to 0.1%). This rearrangement joins TRBV7-9 to TRBJ1-2, with D unresolved. CDR1 and CDR2 from the germline V gene are SEHNR and FQNEAQ (reference sequence). The CDR3 has 11 amino acids. Trimming took off 5 bases at V and 4 bases at J, with 5 bases between the two ends. The CDR3 loop is CASSGSYGYTF. The CDR3 bases are TGTGCCAGCAGCGGGAGCTATGGCTACACCTTC.

This clonotype showed up just a few times. The chain carries TRBV29-1 and TRBJ2-7; D is possibly TRBD1 (5 bases). V was clipped by 4 bases and J by 6 bases, with 10 bases between them. The germline gives CDR1 SQVTM, CDR2 ANQGSEA. This CDR3 is built from 11 residues. Here the CDR3 DNA reads TGCAGCGTTGTTCTCAGGGCCGAGCAGTACTTC. It codes for CSVVLRAEQYF.

This clonotype has just a few counts. This chain joins TRBV6-5 and TRBJ2-1, with D perhaps matching TRBD2 (7 bases). CDR3 length equals 15 residues. Germline lookup yields CDR1 MNHEY and CDR2 SVGAGI. The germline V and J ends were trimmed by 0 bases and 13 bases, with 19 bases remaining between them. The CDR3 DNA reads as TGTGCCAGCAGTTACTCAGTTGGGGGGGACATTGGACAGTTCTTC. This sequence encodes CASSYSVGGDIGQFF.

This clonotype was seen more than once but under ten times. This chain connects TRBV27 to TRBJ2-4; 13 bases are a match to TRBD2. The V gene's germline CDR1 is MNHEY and CDR2 SMNVEV (reference sequence). J was trimmed by 5 bases and V by 6 bases; bases with no gene match: 4. The CDR3 contains 15 residues. In DNA, the CDR3 is TGTGCCAGCAGCCCCGGACTAGCGGGGGAAAACATTCAGTACTTC. Amino acid sequence: CASSPGLAGENIQYF.

This clonotype was counted ten times or more. V usage is TRBV10-3 and J usage is TRBJ2-1; D is unresolved. V was cut by 3 bases and J by 3 bases, with 6 bases left in between. Germline V gene sequence: CDR1 ENHRY, CDR2 SYGVKD. The length of the CDR3 is 13 residues. CDR3 nucleotide sequence: TGTGCCATCAGTGAAGCAGGCTACAATGAGCAGTTCTTC. Residues: CAISEAGYNEQFF.

The CDR3 spells CASSIGQGGANEQFF. The CDR3 DNA is TGCGCCAGCAGCATAGGACAGGGCGGTGCCAATGAGCAGTTCTTC. The chain has TRBV5-1 and TRBJ2-1; 8 positions agree with TRBD1. After removal of 4 bases from V and 6 bases from J, the junction contained 9 bases not matched to a gene. Germline-derived CDR1 and CDR2 are SGHRS and YFSETQ. CDR3 length: 15 amino acids.

The genes are TRBV20-1 and TRBJ1-1; TRBD1 matches at 10 bases. V was pared by 4 bases and J by 0 bases, with 5 bases of the junction left unmatched. The CDR3 totals 15 residues. Germline-derived CDR1 and CDR2 are DFQATT and SNEGSKA (reference sequence). CDR3 in amino acids: CSATDRGRMNTEAFF. The CDR3 nucleotides read TGCAGTGCTACCGACAGGGGGCGGATGAACACTGAAGCTTTCTTT.

This clonotype was observed a few times. V usage is TRBV19 and J usage is TRBJ2-5; D gene ambiguous. The ends were cut back, 2 bases at V and 7 bases at J, with 8 bases in the middle. Germline-derived CDR1 and CDR2 are LNHDA and SQIVND (reference sequence). This CDR3 has 12 amino acids. The CDR3 coding sequence is TGTGCCAGTAGTATACCGGGTCTGACCCAGTACTTC. It specifies CASSIPGLTQYF.

This clonotype was seen many times. The rearrangement joins TRBV9 to TRBJ1-1; D gene unclear. The CDR3 is made up of 13 amino acids. V was trimmed by 0 bases and J by 1 base, leaving 4 bases between them. Per germline, CDR1 SGDLS and CDR2 YYNGEE. The CDR3 here is CASSVVWNTEAFF. DNA of the CDR3: TGTGCCAGCAGCGTAGTGTGGAACACTGAAGCTTTCTTT.

J is TRBJ2-2 and V is TRBV29-1, with 7 bases that match TRBD1. This CDR3 contains 11 residues. The ends lost 7 bases at V and 13 bases at J; junction bases unmatched: 9. Per the germline V gene, CDR1 is SQVTM and CDR2 is ANQGSEA. The CDR3 sequence is CSGDSAKGLFF. As DNA, the CDR3 is TGCAGCGGGGACAGCGCGAAGGGGCTGTTTTTT.

V is TRBV19 and J is TRBJ2-7; D tentatively reads TRBD1 or TRBD2 (6 bases each). The CDR3 length is 16 residues. The V and J ends lost 3 bases and 4 bases respectively, with 19 bases between them. The germline CDR1 and CDR2 sequences are LNHDA and SQIVND (reference sequence). Here the CDR3 reads CASSMPAGQKKYEQYF. DNA of the CDR3: TGTGCCAGTAGTATGCCGGCGGGACAAAAGAAATACGAGCAGTACTTC.

This clonotype was seen more than once but under ten times. CDR3 protein: CASSLGQRSSNYGYTF. CDR3 sequence (DNA): TGTGCCAGCAGCTTGGGCCAGCGGAGCTCGAACTATGGCTACACCTTC. This chain joins TRBV5-6 and TRBJ1-2; no clear D gene. V gave up 0 bases and J gave up 2 bases, with 14 bases separating them. The CDR3 consists of 16 residues. The germline gives CDR1 SGHDT, CDR2 YYEEEE.

The chain uses TRBV5-4 and TRBJ1-6; 7 bases fit TRBD1. This CDR3 is 15 amino acids long. Per germline, CDR1 SGHNT and CDR2 YYREEE (reference sequence). With V trimmed by 2 bases and J by 5 bases, 4 bases remained unmatched. DNA for the CDR3: TGTGCCAGCAGCTTTCAGACAGGGAATAATTCACCCCTCCACTTT. It translates to CASSFQTGNNSPLHF.

The chain has TRBV30 and TRBJ1-1, with a tentative D call TRBD1 (6 bases). Germline CDR1 GTSNPN, CDR2 SVGIG (reference sequence). The CDR3 covers 13 residues. The V gene lost 4 bases and the J gene lost 2 bases, with 11 bases spanning the gap. The CDR3 spells CAWTPDSNTEAFF. The CDR3 region has the DNA TGTGCCTGGACCCCGGACAGTAACACTGAAGCTTTCTTT.